The 29 T cell receptor beta chains reported below all come from one sample, sequenced in a study of identifying expanded T cells in peripheral blood. This table comes from immunoSEQ multiplex PCR, and its TCRdb copy is limited to in-frame clones, with some not included. Here the sample spans some 120,000 clones, more than 75% being singletons. The sequencing input was blood. These receptor sequences come from a person between 18 and 75 years old in good health.

This chain joins TRBV7-2 and TRBJ2-1, with D possibly TRBD2 on 6 matching bases. CDR3 length equals 15 residues. Trimming cost V 4 bases and J 5 bases, with 15 bases left between them. The V gene's germline CDR1 is SGHTA and CDR2 FQGNSA. The CDR3: CASSWLAGPNNEQFF. For the CDR3, the DNA is TGTGCCAGCAGCTGGCTGGCGGGACCCAACAATGAGCAGTTCTTC.

The rearrangement links TRBV7-9 to TRBJ2-5; D unresolved. V gave up 5 bases and J gave up 3 bases, with 16 bases separating them. CDR3 size: 15 residues. Germline V gene data show CDR1 as SEHNR and CDR2 as FQNEAQ (reference sequence). CDR3 in amino acids: CASSPPIESEETQYF. The DNA of the CDR3 is TGTGCCAGCAGCCCTCCGATTGAGAGTGAAGAGACCCAGTACTTC.

The chain carries TRBV14 and TRBJ1-3; no clear D gene. Germline V gives CDR1 SGHDN, CDR2 FVKESK. The V end was cut by 1 base, the J end by 0 bases, with 13 bases between. CDR3 length equals 17 residues. CDR3 nucleotides: TGTGCCAGCAGCCAAGTAGCTTACCGAGGCTCTGGAAACACCATATATTTT. Protein sequence: CASSQVAYRGSGNTIYF.

As regards this clone: One end of the junction does not line up with germline, which may come from a read error. The chain is built from TRBV5-6 and TRBJ1-3; D call uncertain. Germline V lookup: CDR1 SGHDT, CDR2 YYEEEE. This CDR3 region has 16 residues. CDR3 DNA sequence: TGTGCCAGCGCCGCCTGGGGAGGTGGGTCTGGGAACACCATATATTTT. Amino acids: CASAAWGGGSGNTIYF. Together with reference TRBV5-6 and TRBJ1-3, the CDR3 gives the full variable domain: DAGVTQSPTHLIKTRGQQVTLRCSPKSGHDTVSWYQQALGQGPQFIFQYYEEEERQRGNFPDRFSGHQFPNYSSELNVNALLLGDSALYLCASAAWGGGSGNTIYFGEGSWLTVV.

The chain carries TRBV2 and TRBJ2-7; TRBD1 might be the D (5 bases). V lost 6 bases and J lost 4, with 19 bases in between. The CDR3 runs 15 residues. Germline CDR1 SNHLY, CDR2 FYNNEI. This CDR3 is CASSYRTPFEYEQYF. CDR3 in DNA: TGTGCCAGCAGCTATCGGACACCCTTTGAGTACGAGCAGTACTTC.

The chain couples TRBV6-5 to TRBJ1-2; D possibly corresponds to TRBD1 (6 bases). Germline V CDR1 and CDR2: MNHEY, SVGAGI. The CDR3 contains 13 residues. Trimming stripped 8 bases from V and 6 bases from J, with 16 bases between. The CDR3 sequence: CASGAAYRDGYTF. The CDR3 nucleotides read TGTGCCAGCGGCGCCGCGTACAGGGATGGCTACACCTTC.

This chain links TRBV5-4 with TRBJ1-2, with D possibly being TRBD1 (5 bases). CDR1 and CDR2 from the germline V gene are SGHNT and YYREEE (reference sequence). The ends were cut back, 7 bases at V and 4 bases at J, with 17 bases in the middle. CDR3 length equals 14 residues. The CDR3 DNA follows: TGTGCCAGCTCGGGGGGGAGGGCTGGCTATGGCTACACCTTC. This sequence encodes CASSGGRAGYGYTF.

The chain employs TRBV2 and TRBJ1-1; D is unclear. The CDR3 runs 14 residues. The V end lost 2 bases, the J end lost 4 bases, and 11 bases lay between the germline ends. Germline V gene data show CDR1 as SNHLY and CDR2 as FYNNEI. In DNA form, the CDR3 reads TGTGCCAGCAGTGAATACTTAAAAATCACTGAAGCTTTCTTT. Translating gives CASSEYLKITEAFF.

The J gene is TRBJ1-1, the V gene TRBV4-1; a possible D gene is TRBD1 (5 bases). Germline V gives CDR1 MGHRA, CDR2 YSYEKL. Trimming took off 0 bases at V and 4 bases at J, with 12 bases between the two ends. This CDR3 has 15 amino acids. The CDR3 sequence: CASSQDHGGITEAFF. In nucleotides, the CDR3 is TGCGCCAGCAGCCAAGATCATGGGGGGATCACTGAAGCTTTCTTT.

V is TRBV5-1 and J is TRBJ1-1; 9 bases align to TRBD1. The CDR3 runs 16 residues. V dropped 4 bases and J dropped 2; count of bases not matched to a gene: 9. Germline values: CDR1 SGHRS, CDR2 YFSETQ. The CDR3 DNA reads TGCGCCAGCAGCGCACCCGGGACAGGGAAAAACACTGAAGCTTTCTTT. Its protein is CASSAPGTGKNTEAFF.

The DNA of the CDR3 is TGTGCCAGCAGAAGAAAAACGGACTGGTCTGGAAACACCATATATTTT. This codes for CASRRKTDWSGNTIYF. The chain is built from TRBV7-2 and TRBJ1-3; D is ambiguous. This CDR3 has 16 residues. V dropped 6 bases and J dropped 1 base, with 16 bases sitting between them. Germline CDR1 reads SGHTA; CDR2 reads FQGNSA.

The genes are TRBV5-6 and TRBJ1-2, with 8 bases identical to TRBD1. V lost 4 bases, J lost 0 bases, and 5 bases stayed unmatched. This CDR3 spans 15 amino acids. Germline values: CDR1 SGHDT, CDR2 YYEEEE. The CDR3 is CASSRRTGPNYGYTF. The CDR3 region has the DNA TGTGCCAGCAGCCGTCGGACAGGGCCTAACTATGGCTACACCTTC.

This CDR3 is CASSQDWDTQYF. As DNA, the CDR3 is TGTGCCAGCAGTCAGGATTGGGATACGCAGTATTTT. The gene calls are TRBV9 and TRBJ2-3, with D unclear. Trimming took 5 bases from V and 6 from J, leaving 10 bases between them. Per germline, CDR1 SGDLS and CDR2 YYNGEE. The CDR3 totals 12 residues.

This clone was detected only once. Here the CDR3 reads CASHRVNTEAFF. CDR3 DNA: TGTGCCAGCCACAGGGTGAACACTGAAGCTTTCTTT. This rearrangement joins TRBV7-8 to TRBJ1-1, with a weak D call TRBD1 (6 bases). Germline V gene data show CDR1 as SGHVS and CDR2 as FQNEAQ. This CDR3 comprises 12 residues. The V end lost 8 bases, the J end lost 0 bases, and 7 bases lay between the germline ends.

As concerns this clone: Different DNA sequences within this sample yield the same CDR3. This chain links TRBV18 with TRBJ1-5; D gene ambiguous. CDR3 length equals 13 residues. V was trimmed by 4 bases and J by 0 bases, leaving 4 bases between them. Germline CDR1 reads KGHSH; CDR2 reads LQKENI. CDR3 nucleotides: TGTGCCAGCTCACGGGGTAGCAATCAGCCCCAGCATTTT. Protein product: CASSRGSNQPQHF.

The rearrangement uses TRBV6-1 and TRBJ2-3; 9 bases agree with TRBD1. V shed 2 bases and J 2 bases; nucleotides not matched to a gene: 8. The V gene's germline CDR1 is MNHNS and CDR2 SASEGT. CDR3 length equals 17 residues. CDR3 bases: TGTGCCAGCAGTGAACCTTACGGGACAGGGAACACAGATACGCAGTATTTT. It codes for CASSEPYGTGNTDTQYF.

The table lists this clone with a few counts. The rearrangement uses TRBV2 and TRBJ1-6; D gene ambiguous. CDR3 length equals 15 residues. Trimming cost V 1 base and J 7 bases, with 11 bases left between them. CDR1 and CDR2 from the germline V gene are SNHLY and FYNNEI. As DNA, the CDR3 is TGTGCCAGCAGTGAAGGAGACTCAATAAATTCACCCCTCCACTTT. Translated: CASSEGDSINSPLHF. Using reference TRBV2 and TRBJ1-6 for the parts outside the CDR3, the full variable domain is EPEVTQTPSHQVTQMGQEVILRCVPISNHLYFYWYRQILGQKVEFLVSFYNNEISEKSEIFDDQFSVERPDGSNFTLKIRSTKLEDSAMYFCASSEGDSINSPLHFGNGTRLTVT.

The CDR3 sequence: CASSAPSAGNTIYF. The CDR3 region has the DNA TGTGCCAGCAGCGCCCCGTCGGCTGGAAACACCATATATTTT. The V and J genes are TRBV9 and TRBJ1-3, with D uncertain. Per the germline V gene, CDR1 is SGDLS and CDR2 is YYNGEE. Trimming left V 3 bases short and J 2 bases short, with 9 bases between. The CDR3 sequence is 14 residues long.

The chain is built from TRBV19 and TRBJ1-5, with D uncertain. Germline CDR1 and CDR2: LNHDA and SQIVND (reference sequence). Trimming left V 6 bases short and J 5 bases short, with 14 bases between. This CDR3 region has 14 residues. CDR3: CASSPERTDQPQHF. The CDR3 bases are TGTGCCAGTAGCCCCGAGCGAACTGATCAGCCCCAGCATTTT. Looking up the rest from reference TRBV19 and TRBJ1-5 gives the full variable domain: DGGITQSPKYLFRKEGQNVTLSCEQNLNHDAMYWYRQDPGQGLRLIYYSQIVNDFQKGDIAEGYSVSREKKESFPLTVTSAQKNPTAFYLCASSPERTDQPQHFGDGTRLSIL.

The V gene is TRBV21-1, the J gene TRBJ1-1. TRBV21-1 is deemed a pseudogene. The CDR3 covers 15 residues. The CDR3 region is CASSKALCMCTEAFF. DNA for the CDR3: TGTGCCAGCAGCAAAGCGCTTTGTATGTGCACTGAAGCTTTCTTT.

This clone occurred a few times. The genes are TRBV2 and TRBJ1-5; D not certain. CDR1 and CDR2 from the germline V gene are SNHLY and FYNNEI. This CDR3 is built from 12 residues. V was shortened by 6 bases and J by 6 bases, with 9 bases between the two germline ends. CDR3 nucleotide sequence: TGTGCCAGCAGGGGTCAGGTTCAGCCCCAGCATTTT. Amino acids: CASRGQVQPQHF.

This clone appeared once. This chain links TRBV18 with TRBJ1-2; D is possibly TRBD1 (6 bases). This CDR3 comprises 13 residues. Trimming cost V 6 bases and J 9 bases, with 17 bases left between them. Germline V CDR1 and CDR2: KGHSH, LQKENI. The CDR3 spells CASSPDSLFSYTF. The CDR3 DNA reads TGTGCCAGCTCGCCGGACAGTCTCTTTAGCTACACCTTC.

A few counts support this clone. The chain employs TRBV18 and TRBJ1-2; D is perhaps TRBD1 (6 bases). V was clipped by 0 bases and J by 2 bases, with 10 bases between them. The germline CDR1 and CDR2 sequences are KGHSH and LQKENI. The CDR3 spans 15 residues. CDR3 in DNA: TGTGCCAGCTCACCACCGACAGGACGGAACTATGGCTACACCTTC. It encodes CASSPPTGRNYGYTF.

The V call is TRBV9, the J call TRBJ1-1, with D hard to call. The V end lost 3 bases, the J end lost 10 bases, and 19 bases lay between the germline ends. In germline, CDR1 is SGDLS, CDR2 YYNGEE. There are 14 residues in the CDR3. The CDR3 sequence: CASSARTTADAAFF. The CDR3 DNA follows: TGTGCCAGCAGCGCCCGGACGACGGCAGATGCAGCTTTCTTT. The complete variable domain, with remaining parts taken from reference TRBV9 and TRBJ1-1, reads DSGVTQTPKHLITATGQRVTLRCSPRSGDLSVYWYQQSLDQGLQFLIQYYNGEERAKGNILERFSAQQFPDLHSELNLSSLELGDSALYFCASSARTTADAAFFGQGTRLTVV.

The chain carries TRBV15 and TRBJ2-7; D uncertain. The CDR3 length is 15 residues. The germline V and J ends were trimmed by 0 bases and 4 bases, with 13 bases remaining between them. CDR1 LNHNV and CDR2 YYDKDF come from the germline V gene (reference sequence). The CDR3 spells CATSRERAVSYEQYF. DNA of the CDR3: TGTGCCACCAGCAGAGAAAGGGCCGTCTCTTACGAGCAGTACTTC. The variable domain in full, completed from reference TRBV15 and TRBJ2-7, reads DAMVIQNPRYQVTQFGKPVTLSCSQTLNHNVMYWYQQKSSQAPKLLFHYYDKDFNNEADTPDNFQSRRPNTSFCFLDIRSPGLGDTAMYLCATSRERAVSYEQYFGPGTRLTVT.

This clone was seen a single time. The chain recombines TRBV25-1 with TRBJ2-7; D remains ambiguous. The V end lost 6 bases, the J end lost 2 bases, and 14 bases lay between the germline ends. The CDR3 contains 14 residues. Germline lookup yields CDR1 MGHDK and CDR2 SYGVNS. The chain's CDR3 is CASSPGANAYEQYF. CDR3 nucleotide sequence: TGTGCCAGCAGCCCGGGTGCAAACGCCTACGAGCAGTACTTC.

The chain joins TRBV2 to TRBJ2-5; D remains ambiguous. With 2 bases removed from V and 3 bases from J, the gap between germline ends came to 1 base. Germline V gives CDR1 SNHLY, CDR2 FYNNEI. This CDR3 has 11 residues. As DNA, the CDR3 is TGTGCCAGCAGTGAAAAAGAGACCCAGTACTTC. The encoded protein is CASSEKETQYF.

The chain joins TRBV18 to TRBJ2-6; D possibly corresponds to TRBD1 (6 bases). The CDR3 covers 16 residues. Germline assignment: CDR1 KGHSH and CDR2 LQKENI. The V gene lost 6 bases and the J gene lost 4 bases, with 16 bases spanning the gap. CDR3 region: CASSRDIRSGANVLTF. In DNA form, the CDR3 reads TGTGCCAGCTCTAGGGACATCAGGTCCGGGGCCAACGTCCTGACTTTC.

The table lists this clone with a few counts. The rearrangement links TRBV2 to TRBJ1-5, with TRBD1 as a possible D gene (6 bases). Germline V lookup: CDR1 SNHLY, CDR2 FYNNEI. The V end was cut by 4 bases, the J end by 2 bases, with 6 bases between. The CDR3 runs 13 residues. The DNA for the CDR3 is TGTGCCAGCAGTGGACAGGGCAATCAGCCCCAGCATTTT. This codes for CASSGQGNQPQHF.